These 2 T cell receptor beta chains were all obtained from the same sample, sequenced in a study of blood T cell repertoires in COVID-19. Here immunoSEQ multiplex PCR was the method, and the copy in TCRdb shows in-frame clones only, minus some. Of some 220,000 clones in the sample, about 85% were seen once. The sample taken for sequencing was peripheral blood. The receptors here all came from a woman over 75 with active or convalescent COVID-19.

The V gene is TRBV30, the J gene TRBJ2-7, with D possibly TRBD2 on 5 matching bases. V lost 2 bases and J lost 3, with 11 bases in between. The germline V gene has CDR1 GTSNPN and CDR2 SVGIG (reference sequence). This CDR3 has 13 amino acids. This CDR3 reads CAWSSGRSYEQYF. The CDR3, as DNA: TGTGCCTGGAGTAGCGGCAGGAGCTACGAGCAGTACTTC.

J is TRBJ1-1 and V is TRBV18, with TRBD1 as a possible D gene (5 bases). Trimming took off 1 base at V and 5 bases at J, with 14 bases between the two ends. The CDR3 has 15 residues. From germline, CDR1 is KGHSH and CDR2 LQKENI. The DNA for the CDR3 is TGTGCCAGCTCACCACGGAGGGGCCCAGTGACTGAAGCTTTCTTT. Its protein product is CASSPRRGPVTEAFF.